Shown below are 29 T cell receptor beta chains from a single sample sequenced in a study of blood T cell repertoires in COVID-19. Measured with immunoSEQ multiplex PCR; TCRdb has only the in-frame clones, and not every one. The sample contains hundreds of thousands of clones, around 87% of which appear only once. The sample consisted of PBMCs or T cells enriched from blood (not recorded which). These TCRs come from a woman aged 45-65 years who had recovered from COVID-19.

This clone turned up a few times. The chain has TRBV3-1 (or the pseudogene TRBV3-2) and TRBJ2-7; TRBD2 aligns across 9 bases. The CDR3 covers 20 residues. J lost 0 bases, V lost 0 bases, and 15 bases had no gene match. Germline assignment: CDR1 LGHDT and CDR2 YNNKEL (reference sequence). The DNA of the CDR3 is TGTGCCAGCAGCCAAGATACGTATATGGTGCGGGAGGGAGTCTCCTACGAGCAGTACTTC. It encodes CASSQDTYMVREGVSYEQYF.

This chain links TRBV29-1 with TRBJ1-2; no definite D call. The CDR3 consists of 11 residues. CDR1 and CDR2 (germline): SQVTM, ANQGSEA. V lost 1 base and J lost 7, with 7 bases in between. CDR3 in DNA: TGCAGCGTTGAAGGGCCGGGTGGCTACACCTTC. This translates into CSVEGPGGYTF.

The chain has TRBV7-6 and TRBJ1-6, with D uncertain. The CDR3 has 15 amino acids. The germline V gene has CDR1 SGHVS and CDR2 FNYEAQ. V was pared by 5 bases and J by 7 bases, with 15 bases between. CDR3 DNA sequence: TGTGCCAGCAGCCCCTCGATAGGGAGGAATTCACCCCTCCACTTT. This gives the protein CASSPSIGRNSPLHF. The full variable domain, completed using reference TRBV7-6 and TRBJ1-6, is GAGVSQSPRYKVTKRGQDVALRCDPISGHVSLYWYRQALGQGPEFLTYFNYEAQQDKSGLPNDRFSAERPEGSISTLTIQRTEQRDSAMYRCASSPSIGRNSPLHFGNGTRLTVT.

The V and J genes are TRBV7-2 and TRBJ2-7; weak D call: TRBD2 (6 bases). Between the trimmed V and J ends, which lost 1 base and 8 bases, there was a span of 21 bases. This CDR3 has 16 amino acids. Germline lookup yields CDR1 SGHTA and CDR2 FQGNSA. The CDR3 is CASSLGGISGGFQQYF. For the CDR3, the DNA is TGTGCCAGCAGCTTAGGTGGGATTAGCGGAGGATTCCAGCAGTACTTC. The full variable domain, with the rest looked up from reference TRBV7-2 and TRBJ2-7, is GAGVSQSPSNKVTEKGKDVELRCDPISGHTALYWYRQSLGQGLEFLIYFQGNSAPDKSGLPSDRFSAERTGGSVSTLTIQRTQQEDSAVYLCASSLGGISGGFQQYFGPGTRLTVT.

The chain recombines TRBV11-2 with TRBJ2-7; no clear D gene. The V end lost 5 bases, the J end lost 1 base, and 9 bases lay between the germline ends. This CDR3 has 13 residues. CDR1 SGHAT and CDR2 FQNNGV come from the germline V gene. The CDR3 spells CASSTAESYEQYF. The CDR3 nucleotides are TGTGCCAGCAGCACTGCGGAGTCCTACGAGCAGTACTTC.

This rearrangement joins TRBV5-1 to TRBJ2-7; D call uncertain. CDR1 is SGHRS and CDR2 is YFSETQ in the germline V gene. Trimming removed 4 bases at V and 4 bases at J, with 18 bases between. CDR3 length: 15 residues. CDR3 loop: CASSGRMGPPYEQYF. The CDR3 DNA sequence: TGCGCCAGCAGCGGTCGTATGGGCCCGCCATACGAGCAGTACTTC.

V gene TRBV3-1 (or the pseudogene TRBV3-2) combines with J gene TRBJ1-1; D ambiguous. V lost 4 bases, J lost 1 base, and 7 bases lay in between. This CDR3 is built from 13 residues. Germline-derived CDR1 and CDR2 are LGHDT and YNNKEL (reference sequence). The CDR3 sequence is CASSPSGNTEAFF. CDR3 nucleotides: TGTGCCAGCAGCCCCTCGGGGAACACTGAAGCTTTCTTT.

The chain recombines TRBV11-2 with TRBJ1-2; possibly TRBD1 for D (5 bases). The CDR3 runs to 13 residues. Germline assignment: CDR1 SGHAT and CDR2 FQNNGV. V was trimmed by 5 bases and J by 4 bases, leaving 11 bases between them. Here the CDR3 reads CASSPDSVYGYTF. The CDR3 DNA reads TGTGCCAGCAGCCCCGACAGTGTCTATGGCTACACCTTC. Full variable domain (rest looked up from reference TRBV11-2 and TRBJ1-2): EAGVAQSPRYKIIEKRQSVAFWCNPISGHATLYWYQQILGQGPKLLIQFQNNGVVDDSQLPKDRFSAERLKGVDSTLKIQPAKLEDSAVYLCASSPDSVYGYTFGSGTRLTVV.

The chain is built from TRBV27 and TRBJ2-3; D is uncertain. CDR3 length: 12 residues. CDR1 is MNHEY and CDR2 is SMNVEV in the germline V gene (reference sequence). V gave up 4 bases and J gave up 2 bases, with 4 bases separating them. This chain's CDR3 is CASSSITDTQYF. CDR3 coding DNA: TGTGCCAGCAGTTCCATCACAGATACGCAGTATTTT.

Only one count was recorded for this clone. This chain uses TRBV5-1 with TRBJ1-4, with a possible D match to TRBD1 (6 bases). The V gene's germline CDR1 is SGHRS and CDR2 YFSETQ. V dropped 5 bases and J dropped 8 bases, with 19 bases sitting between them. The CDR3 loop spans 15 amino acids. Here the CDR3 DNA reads TGCGCCAGCAGGACACAGGGCATGCCGACAGAAAAACTGTTTTTT. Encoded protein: CASRTQGMPTEKLFF.

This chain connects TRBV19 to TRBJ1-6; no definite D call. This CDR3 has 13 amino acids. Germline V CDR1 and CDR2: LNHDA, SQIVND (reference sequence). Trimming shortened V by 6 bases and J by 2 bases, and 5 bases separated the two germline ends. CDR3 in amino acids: CASSPAYNSPLHF. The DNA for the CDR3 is TGTGCCAGTAGCCCTGCCTATAATTCACCCCTCCACTTT.

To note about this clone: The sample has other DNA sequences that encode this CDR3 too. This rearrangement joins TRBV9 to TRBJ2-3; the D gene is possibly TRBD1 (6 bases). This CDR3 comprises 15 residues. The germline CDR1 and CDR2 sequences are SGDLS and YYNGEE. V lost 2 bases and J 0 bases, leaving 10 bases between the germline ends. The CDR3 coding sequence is TGTGCCAGCAGCGTGGGCAGGGGAAGCACAGATACGCAGTATTTT. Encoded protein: CASSVGRGSTDTQYF.

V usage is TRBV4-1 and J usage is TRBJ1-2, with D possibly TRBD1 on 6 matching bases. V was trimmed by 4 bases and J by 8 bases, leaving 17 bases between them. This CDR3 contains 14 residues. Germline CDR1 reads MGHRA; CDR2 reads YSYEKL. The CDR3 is CASSRSDRPGGYTF. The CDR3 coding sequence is TGCGCCAGCAGCCGTTCGGACAGACCGGGGGGCTACACCTTC.

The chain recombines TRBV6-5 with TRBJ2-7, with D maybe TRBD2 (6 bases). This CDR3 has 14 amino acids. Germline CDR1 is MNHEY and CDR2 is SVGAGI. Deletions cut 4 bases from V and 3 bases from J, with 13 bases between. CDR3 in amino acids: CASSLTGVGYEQYF. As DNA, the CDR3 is TGTGCCAGCAGTTTAACGGGAGTCGGCTACGAGCAGTACTTC.

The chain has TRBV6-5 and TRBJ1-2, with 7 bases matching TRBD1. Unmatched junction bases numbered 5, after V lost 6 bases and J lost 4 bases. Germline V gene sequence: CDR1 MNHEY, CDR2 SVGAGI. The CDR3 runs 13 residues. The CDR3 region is CASSRGQLYGYTF. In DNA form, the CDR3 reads TGTGCCAGCAGCAGGGGACAGCTCTATGGCTACACCTTC.

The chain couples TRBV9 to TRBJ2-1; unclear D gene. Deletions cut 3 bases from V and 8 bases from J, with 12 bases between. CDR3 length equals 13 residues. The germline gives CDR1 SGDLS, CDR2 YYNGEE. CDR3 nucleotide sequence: TGTGCCAGCAGCGGCCTCCTTCGAGATGAGCAGTTCTTC. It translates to CASSGLLRDEQFF.

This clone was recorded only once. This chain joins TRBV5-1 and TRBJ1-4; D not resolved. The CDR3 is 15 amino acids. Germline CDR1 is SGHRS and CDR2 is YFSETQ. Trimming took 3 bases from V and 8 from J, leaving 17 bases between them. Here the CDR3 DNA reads TGCGCCAGCAGCTCCCGACCAGTACAGTTCGAAAAACTGTTTTTT. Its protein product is CASSSRPVQFEKLFF.

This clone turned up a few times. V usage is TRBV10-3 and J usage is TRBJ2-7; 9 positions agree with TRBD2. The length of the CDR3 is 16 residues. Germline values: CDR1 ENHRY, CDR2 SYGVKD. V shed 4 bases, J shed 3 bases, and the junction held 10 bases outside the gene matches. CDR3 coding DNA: TGTGCCATCAGTGGGGGACCGACTAGCGGTAACTACGAGCAGTACTTC. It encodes CAISGGPTSGNYEQYF.

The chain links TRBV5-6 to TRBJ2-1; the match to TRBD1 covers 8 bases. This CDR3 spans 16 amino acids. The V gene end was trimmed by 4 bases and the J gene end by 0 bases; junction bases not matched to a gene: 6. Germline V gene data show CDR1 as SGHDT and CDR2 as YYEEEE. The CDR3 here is CASSPWDRSSYNEQFF. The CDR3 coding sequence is TGTGCCAGCAGCCCCTGGGACAGGAGCTCCTACAATGAGCAGTTCTTC.

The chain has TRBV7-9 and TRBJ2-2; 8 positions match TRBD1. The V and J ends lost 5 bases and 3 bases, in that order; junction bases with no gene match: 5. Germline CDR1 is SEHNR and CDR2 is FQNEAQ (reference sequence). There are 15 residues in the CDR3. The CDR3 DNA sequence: TGTGCCAGCAGCCCCGGACAGGGTTACACCGGGGAGCTGTTTTTT. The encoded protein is CASSPGQGYTGELFF. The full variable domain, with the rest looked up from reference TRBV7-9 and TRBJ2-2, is DTGVSQNPRHKITKRGQNVTFRCDPISEHNRLYWYRQTLGQGPEFLTYFQNEAQLEKSRLLSDRFSAERPKGSFSTLEIQRTEQGDSAMYLCASSPGQGYTGELFFGEGSRLTVL.

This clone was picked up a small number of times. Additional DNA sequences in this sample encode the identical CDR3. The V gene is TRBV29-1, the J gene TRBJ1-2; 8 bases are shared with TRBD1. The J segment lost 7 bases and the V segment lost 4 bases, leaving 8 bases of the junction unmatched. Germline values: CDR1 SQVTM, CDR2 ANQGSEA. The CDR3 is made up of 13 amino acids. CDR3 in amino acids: CSVVRQGAGGYTF. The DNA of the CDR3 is TGCAGCGTTGTGCGTCAGGGGGCCGGTGGCTACACCTTC.

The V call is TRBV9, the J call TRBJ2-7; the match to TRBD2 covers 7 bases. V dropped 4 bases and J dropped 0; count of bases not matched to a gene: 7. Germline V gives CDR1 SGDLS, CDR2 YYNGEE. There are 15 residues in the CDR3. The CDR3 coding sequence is TGTGCCAGCAGCCCAAAAGCGGGGCCCTCCTACGAGCAGTACTTC. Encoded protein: CASSPKAGPSYEQYF.

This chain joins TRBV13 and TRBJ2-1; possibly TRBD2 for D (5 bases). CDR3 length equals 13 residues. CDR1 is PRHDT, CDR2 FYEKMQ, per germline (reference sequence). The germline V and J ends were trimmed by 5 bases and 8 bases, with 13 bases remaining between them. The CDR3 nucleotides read TGTGCCAGCAGCGCCCGTTGGCGGGATGAGCAGTTCTTC. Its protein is CASSARWRDEQFF.

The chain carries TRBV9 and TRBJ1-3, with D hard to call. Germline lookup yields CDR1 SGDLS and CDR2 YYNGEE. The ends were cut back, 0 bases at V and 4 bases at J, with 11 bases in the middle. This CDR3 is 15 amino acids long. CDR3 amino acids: CASSVGSGEGNTIYF. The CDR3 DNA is TGTGCCAGCAGCGTAGGATCCGGGGAAGGAAACACCATATATTTT.

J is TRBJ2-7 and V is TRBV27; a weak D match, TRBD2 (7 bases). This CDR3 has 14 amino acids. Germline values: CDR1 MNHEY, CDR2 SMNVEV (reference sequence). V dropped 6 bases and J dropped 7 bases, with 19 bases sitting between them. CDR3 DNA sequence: TGTGCCAGCAGGGGGGGGGCTAGTTCGGTAGAGCAGTACTTC. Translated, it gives CASRGGASSVEQYF.

The CDR3 protein is CASLLAGGSYEQYF. The CDR3 nucleotides read TGTGCCAGCTTGCTAGCGGGAGGCTCCTACGAGCAGTACTTC. This chain uses TRBV7-2 with TRBJ2-7, with 11 nucleotides matching TRBD2. CDR3 size: 14 residues. After removal of 8 bases from V and 0 bases from J, the junction contained 3 bases not matched to a gene. Germline V gene sequence: CDR1 SGHTA, CDR2 FQGNSA.

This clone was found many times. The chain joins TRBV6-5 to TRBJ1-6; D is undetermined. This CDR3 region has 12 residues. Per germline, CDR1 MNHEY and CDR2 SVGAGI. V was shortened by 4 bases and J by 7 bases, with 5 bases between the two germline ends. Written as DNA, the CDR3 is TGTGCCAGCAGTTTCCGGAATTCACCCCTCCACTTT. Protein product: CASSFRNSPLHF.

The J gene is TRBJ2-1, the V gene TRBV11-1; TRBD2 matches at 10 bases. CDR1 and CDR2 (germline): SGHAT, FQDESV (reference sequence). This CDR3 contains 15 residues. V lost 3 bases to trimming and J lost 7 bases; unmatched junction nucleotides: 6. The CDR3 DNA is TGTGCCAGCAGCTTTAGTAGCGGGAGGACGAATGAGCAGTTCTTC. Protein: CASSFSSGRTNEQFF.

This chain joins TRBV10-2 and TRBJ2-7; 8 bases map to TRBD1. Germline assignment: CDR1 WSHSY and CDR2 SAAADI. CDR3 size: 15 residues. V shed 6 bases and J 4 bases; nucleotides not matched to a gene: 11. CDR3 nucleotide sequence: TGCGCCAGCAGGGACAGGGAGAGCTTGTATTACGAGCAGTACTTC. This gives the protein CASRDRESLYYEQYF.